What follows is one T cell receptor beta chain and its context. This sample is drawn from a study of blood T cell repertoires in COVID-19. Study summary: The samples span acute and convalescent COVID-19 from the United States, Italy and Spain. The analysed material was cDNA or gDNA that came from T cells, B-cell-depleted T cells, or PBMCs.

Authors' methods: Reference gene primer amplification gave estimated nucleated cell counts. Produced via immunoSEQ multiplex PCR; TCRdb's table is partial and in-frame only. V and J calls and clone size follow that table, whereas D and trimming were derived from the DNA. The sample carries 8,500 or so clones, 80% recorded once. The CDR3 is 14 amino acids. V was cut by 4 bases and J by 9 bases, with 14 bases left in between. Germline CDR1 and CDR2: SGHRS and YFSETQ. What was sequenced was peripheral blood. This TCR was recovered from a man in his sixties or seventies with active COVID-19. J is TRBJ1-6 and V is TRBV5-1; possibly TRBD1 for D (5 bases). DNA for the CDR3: TGCGCCAGCAGCCGAGCAGGGTCGGGTTCACCCCTCCACTTT. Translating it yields CASSRAGSGSPLHF.